This T cell receptor (beta chain) was sequenced for a study of T-cell reconstitution after alpha-beta-depleted transplantation in children. Study-level results: Recipient T cells and thymic progenitors that survived were the source of the high TCRbeta diversity seen at day 60 in some patients. Several hundred expanded graft clones reportedly gave rise to the alpha-beta T cells present about two months after transplant. It was newly produced T cells that mostly accounted for T-cell counts and diversity one year after transplant.

Deletions cut 5 bases from V and 7 bases from J, with 12 bases between. This CDR3 region has 13 residues. Germline V gene lookup returns CDR1 MDHEN and CDR2 SYDVKM. Researchers prepared the TCRbeta library using unique molecular identifiers, the study reports. TCRdb re-derived calls from the PCR reads in MiXCR, one entry per CDR3 protein. The sample includes over 150,000 distinct CDR3 sequences, 6.6% of them seen just once. As for this clonotype: Its matching antigen is unknown.

This receptor was identified in a boy between 2 and 10 years old with acute lymphoblastic leukemia, due to receive a stem cell transplant. The genes are TRBV28 and TRBJ2-1; D is unclear. The material sequenced was PBMCs, taken before TCRalphabeta/CD19-depleted stem cell transplant. The CDR3 region has the DNA TGTGCCAGCAGTCCCCGGGTTCGGAATGAGCAGTTCTTC. Its protein is CASSPRVRNEQFF.